The 8 T cell receptor beta chains below were found in one sample sequenced in a study of shared clonotypes between healthy human individuals. Assay used: immunoSEQ multiplex PCR; TCRdb lists only in-frame clones, some missing. Among hundreds of thousands of clones, 95% to 97% were seen once, and the ten largest hold about 0.064%. Sample: naive CD4+ T cells sorted from blood. Regarding subset: CD45RA+ positively selected. These receptors were obtained from a woman younger than 45 in good health.

The gene calls are TRBV19 and TRBJ2-5; tentative D call: TRBD2 (5 bases). Trimming left V 7 bases short and J 11 bases short, with 17 bases between. The CDR3 contains 12 residues. Per germline, CDR1 LNHDA and CDR2 SQIVND (reference sequence). CDR3 in amino acids: CASNPSGWEQYF. In DNA, the CDR3 is TGTGCCAGTAACCCATCGGGGTGGGAGCAGTACTTC.

This chain joins TRBV28 and TRBJ2-1; D possibly corresponds to TRBD2 (7 bases). There are 17 residues in the CDR3. V lost 6 bases, J lost 6 bases, and 24 bases lay in between. In germline, CDR1 is MDHEN, CDR2 SYDVKM. The CDR3 region is CASSRIATSSRGNEQFF. For the CDR3, the DNA is TGTGCCAGCAGCCGTATAGCGACTAGCAGCAGGGGCAATGAGCAGTTCTTC.

The chain carries TRBV4-1 and TRBJ2-1; 10 nucleotides match TRBD1. Losses at the gene ends were 2 bases for V and 8 bases for J; bases not matched to a gene: 9. This CDR3 spans 16 amino acids. From germline, CDR1 is MGHRA and CDR2 YSYEKL. CDR3 DNA sequence: TGCGCCAGCAGCCAATACGGGACAGGGGTTATGTATGAGCAGTTCTTC. Protein: CASSQYGTGVMYEQFF.

This chain uses TRBV5-1 with TRBJ2-1; possible D gene TRBD1, 5 bases. The germline gives CDR1 SGHRS, CDR2 YFSETQ. This CDR3 is built from 16 residues. Trimming stripped 4 bases from V and 5 bases from J, with 19 bases between. The CDR3 DNA follows: TGCGCCAGCAGCCCTCTGGGGCCGAGGAACGACAATGAGCAGTTCTTC. It encodes CASSPLGPRNDNEQFF. The whole variable domain, remainder taken from reference TRBV5-1 and TRBJ2-1, is KAGVTQTPRYLIKTRGQQVTLSCSPISGHRSVSWYQQTPGQGLQFLFEYFSETQRNKGNFPGRFSGRQFSNSRSEMNVSTLELGDSALYLCASSPLGPRNDNEQFFGPGTRLTVL.

In DNA form, the CDR3 reads TGTGCCAGCAGTTTTTACAGGGTGGGCTATGGCTACACCTTC. Translation: CASSFYRVGYGYTF. The chain uses TRBV27 and TRBJ1-2; D is perhaps TRBD1 (6 bases). V was shortened by 3 bases and J by 4 bases, with 12 bases between the two germline ends. The CDR3 runs to 14 residues. Germline values: CDR1 MNHEY, CDR2 SMNVEV (reference sequence).

The chain recombines TRBV7-2 with TRBJ2-7; D may be TRBD1 or TRBD2 (5 bases each). Per germline, CDR1 SGHTA and CDR2 FQGNSA. Trimming removed 5 bases at V and 3 bases at J, with 23 bases between. The CDR3 has 17 amino acids. The CDR3 nucleotides read TGTGCCAGCAGCCCTAGAGCCCTCCAGGGACGTAACTACGAGCAGTACTTC. It codes for CASSPRALQGRNYEQYF.

The chain combines TRBV18 with TRBJ2-2; D possibly corresponds to TRBD1 (6 bases). Between the trimmed V and J ends, which lost 2 bases and 5 bases, there was a span of 18 bases. The germline gives CDR1 KGHSH, CDR2 LQKENI. This CDR3 comprises 17 residues. The CDR3 region has the DNA TGTGCCAGCTCACCATTTCTGGCCGAGCAGGGGACCGGGGAGCTGTTTTTT. Amino acid sequence: CASSPFLAEQGTGELFF.

The rearrangement links TRBV6-5 to TRBJ1-2; 7 nucleotides align to TRBD1. Germline V CDR1 and CDR2: MNHEY, SVGAGI. V shed 6 bases and J 7 bases; nucleotides not matched to a gene: 8. This CDR3 is built from 13 residues. The CDR3: CASSPDRDSGYTF. The DNA of the CDR3 is TGTGCCAGCAGCCCCGACAGGGACTCTGGCTACACCTTC.